The entry that follows covers one T cell receptor beta chain sequence. Its target is unknown. Germline CDR1 is MDHEN and CDR2 is SYDVKM. The CDR3 runs to 14 residues. V lost 6 bases, J lost 7 bases, and 6 bases stayed unmatched. The record originates from a study of cytomegalovirus exposure and HLA in healthy donors. Study in general: Approximately 85 million unique TCRs from HLA-typed donors were held in an early release of data. Study-wide results and caveats: Confirmation was obtained in vitro that three CMV-associated chains are specific for CMV antigens. The study reported that TCR beta sequences accurately predicted HLA-A and HLA-B alleles in most subjects.

It was with 60 Vbeta and 13 Jbeta primers that the PCR ran. Assay used: immunoSEQ multiplex PCR; TCRdb lists only in-frame clones, some missing. The sample shows roughly 190,000 clones, just over 75% of them seen only once. J is TRBJ1-6 and V is TRBV28, with 7 bases fitting TRBD1. Sequencing used PBMCs. The clonotype comes from a woman in her 30s in good health and CMV-seropositive. CDR3 in amino acids: CASRTGTVNSPLHF. As DNA, the CDR3 is TGTGCCAGCAGAACCGGGACAGTAAATTCACCCCTCCACTTT.